This record covers a single T cell receptor beta chain. In the authors' workflow: The authors estimated nucleated cell counts from reference gene primer amplification. Some clones are missing from TCRdb's copy, which holds only in-frame ones; the method was immunoSEQ multiplex PCR. V and J calls and clone size come straight from that table; D and trimming were deduced from the DNA. The table shows approximately 200,000 clones, with 94% occurring only once. This record comes from a study of blood T cell repertoires in COVID-19. The wider study: Both acute and convalescent COVID-19 samples were obtained from the United States, Italy and Spain.

The CDR3 has 14 residues. CDR1 SGHRS and CDR2 YFSETQ come from the germline V gene. Germline trimming cut 2 bases from V and 4 bases from J; bases unmatched to any gene: 5. The chain joins TRBV5-1 to TRBJ1-2; 7 positions agree with TRBD1. The sequenced sample consisted of peripheral blood. This receptor was taken from a man under 40 with COVID-19, enrolled during active disease. The CDR3 reads CASSFTGESYGYTF. CDR3 nucleotides: TGCGCCAGCAGCTTCACAGGGGAGAGCTATGGCTACACCTTC.